This T cell receptor (beta chain) was sequenced for a study of CD8 T cells in ankylosing spondylitis. Whole-study findings and limits: Clones linked to the disease showed a CD8+ phenotype. They occurred at relatively low frequencies in peripheral blood. Before this, some motif variants had been reported in reactive arthritis synovial fluid and blood. What seemed typical of ankylosing spondylitis blood was a TCR beta motif built from 7 or 8 highly homologous variants. Significant enrichment of disease-linked clones was reportedly seen in matched ankylosing spondylitis synovial fluid.

Using quantitative 5'-RACE with molecular barcodes, the authors made TCR beta libraries. MiXCR was run by TCRdb on the 5' RACE reads, yielding one entry per CDR3 protein. The repertoire holds fewer than 400,000 distinct CDR3 sequences, with around 8% as singletons. Points on this clonotype: Antigen specificity is unknown.

The CDR3 is 14 amino acids. Trimming stripped 6 bases from V and 7 bases from J, with 18 bases between. This sequence originates from a male donor with ankylosing spondylitis. The chain is built from TRBV12-3 or TRBV12-4 and TRBJ2-5; D ambiguous. The sequenced material came from blood, either unsorted or a sorted T cell fraction (not recorded which). CDR3 DNA sequence: TGTGCCAGCAGCCCTTTCGCGTTACGGGTGACCCAGTACTTC. Translating gives CASSPFALRVTQYF.